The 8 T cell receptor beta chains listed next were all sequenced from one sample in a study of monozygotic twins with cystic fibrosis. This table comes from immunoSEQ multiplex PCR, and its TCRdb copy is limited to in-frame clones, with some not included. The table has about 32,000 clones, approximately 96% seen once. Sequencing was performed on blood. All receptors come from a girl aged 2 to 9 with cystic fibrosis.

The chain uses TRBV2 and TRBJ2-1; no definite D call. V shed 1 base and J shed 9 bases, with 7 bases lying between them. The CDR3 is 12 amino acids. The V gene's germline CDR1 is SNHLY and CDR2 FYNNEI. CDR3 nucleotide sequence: TGTGCCAGCAGTGAAGTGGGCCCTGAGCAGTTCTTC. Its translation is CASSEVGPEQFF.

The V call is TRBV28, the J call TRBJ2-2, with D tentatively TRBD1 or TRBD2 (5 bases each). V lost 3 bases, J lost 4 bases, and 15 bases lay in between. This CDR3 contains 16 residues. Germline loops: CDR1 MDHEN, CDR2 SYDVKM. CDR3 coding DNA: TGTGCCAGCAGTTTCCGAGGGACGTGGGGCACCGGGGAGCTGTTTTTT. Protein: CASSFRGTWGTGELFF.

The CDR3 bases are TGCGCCAGCAGAATGGAGGGGAGGCCAGATACGCAGTATTTT. Amino acid sequence: CASRMEGRPDTQYF. This chain joins TRBV5-1 and TRBJ2-3; weak D call: TRBD2 (6 bases). Germline loops: CDR1 SGHRS, CDR2 YFSETQ. This CDR3 is built from 14 residues. V was cut by 5 bases and J by 4 bases, with 14 bases left in between.

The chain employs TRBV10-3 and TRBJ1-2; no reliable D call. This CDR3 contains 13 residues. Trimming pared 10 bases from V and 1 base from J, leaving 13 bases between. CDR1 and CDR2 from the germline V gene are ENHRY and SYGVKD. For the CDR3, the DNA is TGTGCCAGTCGAACAGAGGATAACTATGGCTACACCTTC. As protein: CASRTEDNYGYTF.

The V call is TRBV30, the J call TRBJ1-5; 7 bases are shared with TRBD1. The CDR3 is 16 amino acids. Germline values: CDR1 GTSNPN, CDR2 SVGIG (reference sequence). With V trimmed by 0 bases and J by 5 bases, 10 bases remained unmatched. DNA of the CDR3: TGTGCCTGGAGTGTAGGCTTTGGACAGGATTATCAGCCCCAGCATTTT. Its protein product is CAWSVGFGQDYQPQHF. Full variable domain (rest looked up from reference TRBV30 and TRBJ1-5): SQTIHQWPATLVQPVGSPLSLECTVEGTSNPNLYWYRQAAGRGLQLLFYSVGIGQISSEVPQNLSASRPQDRQFILSSKKLLLSDSGFYLCAWSVGFGQDYQPQHFGDGTRLSIL.

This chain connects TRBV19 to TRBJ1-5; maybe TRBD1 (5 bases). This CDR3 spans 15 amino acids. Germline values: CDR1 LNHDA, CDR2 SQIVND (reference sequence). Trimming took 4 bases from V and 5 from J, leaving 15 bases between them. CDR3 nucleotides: TGTGCCAGTAGTAAGGGTCCAGGGTTGGATCAGCCCCAGCATTTT. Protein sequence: CASSKGPGLDQPQHF.

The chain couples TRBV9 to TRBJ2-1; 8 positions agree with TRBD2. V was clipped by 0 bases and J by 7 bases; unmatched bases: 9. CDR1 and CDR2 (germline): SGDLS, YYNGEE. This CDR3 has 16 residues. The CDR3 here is CASSVASSGTWNEQFF. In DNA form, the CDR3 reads TGTGCCAGCAGCGTAGCGAGTAGCGGGACATGGAATGAGCAGTTCTTC. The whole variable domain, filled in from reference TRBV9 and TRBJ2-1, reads DSGVTQTPKHLITATGQRVTLRCSPRSGDLSVYWYQQSLDQGLQFLIQYYNGEERAKGNILERFSAQQFPDLHSELNLSSLELGDSALYFCASSVASSGTWNEQFFGPGTRLTVL.

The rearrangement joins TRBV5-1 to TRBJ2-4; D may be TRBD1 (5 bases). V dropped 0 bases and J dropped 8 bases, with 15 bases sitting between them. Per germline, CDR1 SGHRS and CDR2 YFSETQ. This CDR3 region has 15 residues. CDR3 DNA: TGCGCCAGCAGCTTGGGGCAGGGAAAGATGGACATTCAGTACTTC. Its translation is CASSLGQGKMDIQYF.